This T cell receptor (beta chain) was found in a study of blood T cell repertoires in COVID-19. Study background: Sites in the United States, Italy and Spain provided acute and convalescent COVID-19 samples.

In the study's own analysis: It was from reference gene primer amplification that nucleated cell counts were estimated. The assay was immunoSEQ multiplex PCR, and TCRdb's table has in-frame clones only and misses some. V and J calls and clone size come straight from that table; D and trimming were deduced from the DNA. The sample lists 250,000 to 350,000 clones; about nine tenths were seen once. V gave up 5 bases and J gave up 2 bases; unmatched junction bases: 5. The length of the CDR3 is 15 residues. Per the germline V gene, CDR1 is SGHTA and CDR2 is FQGTGA. This sequence originates from a woman in her 30s with active or convalescent COVID-19. The V and J genes are TRBV7-3 and TRBJ2-3, with 9 bases aligning to TRBD1. The sequenced sample was peripheral blood. The CDR3 DNA reads as TGTGCCAGCAGCCCCGGGACAGGGCCCACAGATACGCAGTATTTT. Encoded protein: CASSPGTGPTDTQYF.